These T cell receptor beta chains were read from a single sample in a study of T cells in Graves' hyperthyroidism and ophthalmopathy. TCRdb called the multiplex PCR reads again in MiXCR, with one record for every CDR3 protein. The sample shows over 300,000 distinct CDR3 sequences, 12% to 15% of them seen only once. The sample was blood. Receptors were obtained from a woman aged 40-49 years with Graves' ophthalmopathy. Each CDR3 is given with its conserved first and last residue. Each record gives: D gene, V gene, J gene, clone size, CDR3 DNA, CDR3 protein. A D gene is named only where the DNA matches it firmly. Some rows have no size entry. The others give once, few or many, or a class for an expanded clone.

d_call: -
v_call: TRBV6-6
j_call: TRBJ1-5
clone_size: many
cdr3_nt: TGTGCCAGCAGTTACAAGCTGGCAGGAGGACAACTCAATCAGCCCCAGCATTTT
cdr3_aa: CASSYKLAGGQLNQPQHF

d_call: -
v_call: TRBV2
j_call: TRBJ1-5
clone_size: -
cdr3_nt: TGTGCCAGCAGGGGGGCCATCGGCAGCAATCAGCCCCAGCATTTT
cdr3_aa: CASRGAIGSNQPQHF

d_call: -
v_call: TRBV19
j_call: TRBJ1-3
clone_size: few
cdr3_nt: TGTGCCAGTAGTATCCGGGGCTCCCCTGGAAACACCATATATTTT
cdr3_aa: CASSIRGSPGNTIYF

d_call: TRBD2
v_call: TRBV28
j_call: TRBJ2-2
clone_size: -
cdr3_nt: TGTGCCAGCAGTCCCCTCGGTGTACTAGCGGCAACCGGGGAGCTGTTTTTT
cdr3_aa: CASSPLGVLAATGELFF

d_call: TRBD1
v_call: TRBV20-1
j_call: TRBJ1-2
clone_size: -
cdr3_nt: TGCAGTGCGACAGGGATATATGGCTACACCTTC
cdr3_aa: CSATGIYGYTF

d_call: TRBD2
v_call: TRBV6-1
j_call: TRBJ2-1
clone_size: many
cdr3_nt: TGTGCCAGCAGTCAGGGTAGGGGACTAGCGGGGACCCACAATGAGCAGTTCTTC
cdr3_aa: CASSQGRGLAGTHNEQFF

d_call: TRBD2
v_call: TRBV18
j_call: TRBJ2-1
clone_size: many
cdr3_nt: TGTGCCAGCTCACCCCTAGCGGGAGATATGGGGTACAATGAGCAGTTCTTC
cdr3_aa: CASSPLAGDMGYNEQFF

d_call: TRBD2
v_call: TRBV7-8
j_call: TRBJ2-5
clone_size: few
cdr3_nt: TGTGCCAGCAGCTTAAGGTTGGGACTAGGAGAAGAGACCCAGTACTTC
cdr3_aa: CASSLRLGLGEETQYF

d_call: -
v_call: TRBV19
j_call: TRBJ2-2
clone_size: -
cdr3_nt: TGTGCCAGTAGTATACGGGGGGCCCTTCCTAGCACCGGGGAGCTGTTTTTT
cdr3_aa: CASSIRGALPSTGELFF

d_call: -
v_call: TRBV3-1
j_call: TRBJ2-3
clone_size: many
cdr3_nt: TGTGCCAGCAGCCCTGCGGCGCGGGGGCGCACAGATACGCAGTATTTT
cdr3_aa: CASSPAARGRTDTQYF

d_call: TRBD1
v_call: TRBV11-3
j_call: TRBJ2-7
clone_size: few
cdr3_nt: TGTGCCAGCAGCTTAGCTACAGGGGACGAGCAGTACTTC
cdr3_aa: CASSLATGDEQYF

d_call: -
v_call: TRBV6-2/TRBV6-3
j_call: TRBJ1-6
clone_size: many
cdr3_nt: TGTGCCAGCAGTTACTCGGGACACCGGAGGCATAATTCACCCCTCCACTTT
cdr3_aa: CASSYSGHRRHNSPLHF

d_call: TRBD1
v_call: TRBV18
j_call: TRBJ1-1
clone_size: few
cdr3_nt: TGTGCCAGCTCACCTCCTCAAATTAGACAGGGGGCTAGTGAAGCTTTCTTT
cdr3_aa: CASSPPQIRQGASEAFF

d_call: -
v_call: TRBV6-1
j_call: TRBJ1-5
clone_size: many
cdr3_nt: TGTGCCAGCAGTGAAGAATTCAGGGTCGGCAATCAGCCCCAGCATTTT
cdr3_aa: CASSEEFRVGNQPQHF

d_call: -
v_call: TRBV7-8
j_call: TRBJ2-7
clone_size: few
cdr3_nt: TGTGCCAGCAGCTCCCTTGGACGCTACGAGCAGTACTTC
cdr3_aa: CASSSLGRYEQYF

d_call: -
v_call: TRBV12-5
j_call: TRBJ1-5
clone_size: -
cdr3_nt: TGTGCTAGTGGTTTGGGGTGGGAAGGGACCGGGGAGCCCCAGCATTTT
cdr3_aa: CASGLGWEGTGEPQHF

d_call: -
v_call: TRBV5-5
j_call: TRBJ1-5
clone_size: many
cdr3_nt: TGTGCCAGCAGCTTGTCATTTGGGAATCAGCCCCAGCATTTT
cdr3_aa: CASSLSFGNQPQHF

d_call: -
v_call: TRBV6-1
j_call: TRBJ1-2
clone_size: many
cdr3_nt: TGTGCCAGCACTAACCGGGGCAGGGAATATGGCTACACCTTC
cdr3_aa: CASTNRGREYGYTF

d_call: TRBD1
v_call: TRBV6-1
j_call: TRBJ1-1
clone_size: many
cdr3_nt: TGTGCCACAATAGACAGGGCCCTCTTGGGCACTGAAGCTTTCTTT
cdr3_aa: CATIDRALLGTEAFF

d_call: TRBD2
v_call: TRBV28
j_call: TRBJ2-5
clone_size: -
cdr3_nt: TGTGCCAGCGGGGAGGGACTAGCGGATATCAACGCGATCCAAGAGACCCAGTACTTC
cdr3_aa: CASGEGLADINAIQETQYF

d_call: TRBD2
v_call: TRBV12-3/TRBV12-4
j_call: TRBJ2-5
clone_size: many
cdr3_nt: TGTGCCAGCAGTAGGCCTCGGGGGGGCCGGCGTGAGACCCAGTACTTC
cdr3_aa: CASSRPRGGRRETQYF

d_call: TRBD2
v_call: TRBV19
j_call: TRBJ2-1
clone_size: many
cdr3_nt: TGTGCCAGTAGTATTTTAGCGGGAGGTGGTAATGAGCAGTTCTTC
cdr3_aa: CASSILAGGGNEQFF

d_call: -
v_call: TRBV7-2
j_call: TRBJ1-1
clone_size: many
cdr3_nt: TGTGCCAGCAGGACAACAGGGCTCACTGAAGCTTTCTTT
cdr3_aa: CASRTTGLTEAFF

d_call: TRBD1
v_call: TRBV12-3/TRBV12-4
j_call: TRBJ2-1
clone_size: many
cdr3_nt: TGTGCCAGCAACGGAGACAGGGTGGCTGAGCAGTTCTTC
cdr3_aa: CASNGDRVAEQFF

d_call: -
v_call: TRBV20-1
j_call: TRBJ2-5
clone_size: -
cdr3_nt: TGCAGTGCTAGTGATAGCGGACAAGAGACCCAGTACTTC
cdr3_aa: CSASDSGQETQYF

d_call: TRBD2
v_call: TRBV11-2
j_call: TRBJ2-7
clone_size: many
cdr3_nt: TGTGCCAGCAGCCTCACCCGGACTAGCGGTTCCTACGAGCAGTACTTC
cdr3_aa: CASSLTRTSGSYEQYF

d_call: -
v_call: TRBV12-3/TRBV12-4
j_call: TRBJ2-5
clone_size: many
cdr3_nt: TGTGCCAGCAGTTTAAAGGGCCGATACGGGACCCAGTACTTC
cdr3_aa: CASSLKGRYGTQYF

d_call: TRBD2
v_call: TRBV27
j_call: TRBJ2-5
clone_size: few
cdr3_nt: TGTGCCAGCAGTCTCACCGCGGGGGAGGTGGAAGAGACCCGGTACTTC
cdr3_aa: CASSLTAGEVEETRYF

d_call: TRBD2
v_call: TRBV12-3/TRBV12-4
j_call: TRBJ2-1
clone_size: many
cdr3_nt: TGTGCCAGCAGTTTAAGAACTAGCGGGAGTAGTAATGAGCAGTTCTTC
cdr3_aa: CASSLRTSGSSNEQFF

d_call: -
v_call: TRBV30
j_call: TRBJ2-5
clone_size: many
cdr3_nt: TGTGCCTGGAGTGCAGAGACCCAGTACTTC
cdr3_aa: CAWSAETQYF

d_call: TRBD2
v_call: TRBV7-9
j_call: TRBJ2-2
clone_size: -
cdr3_nt: TGTGCCAGCAGCAGCGGTCGGCGGGAGAGTATGGGGATTACCGGGGAGCTGTTTTTT
cdr3_aa: CASSSGRRESMGITGELFF